This TCR beta chain was identified during a study of shared clonotypes between healthy human individuals. Generated by immunoSEQ multiplex PCR, the TCRdb table keeps only in-frame clones and is missing some. The sample yields some 690,000 clones, around 90% seen once. The CDR3 is 15 residues long. CDR1 and CDR2 from the germline V gene are SGHVS and FQNEAQ. V was trimmed by 4 bases and J by 6 bases, leaving 18 bases between them. The chain has TRBV7-8 and TRBJ1-2; a weak D match, TRBD1 (5 bases). Sequencing was carried out using memory CD8+ T cells from PBMCs. Regarding subset: CD45RO+ cells pooled with CCR7-negative TemRA cells. This TCR derives from a man aged 18 to 35 in good health. Some clones in this sample may be carry-over from other donors' samples. The CDR3 spells CASSSTRGDPDGYTF. CDR3 bases: TGTGCCAGCAGCTCCACCCGGGGGGACCCTGATGGCTACACCTTC. Filled out from reference TRBV7-8 and TRBJ1-2, the complete variable domain reads GAGVSQSPRYKVAKRGQDVALRCDPISGHVSLFWYQQALGQGPEFLTYFQNEAQLDKSGLPSDRFFAERPEGSVSTLKIQRTQQEDSAVYLCASSSTRGDPDGYTFGSGTRLTVV.